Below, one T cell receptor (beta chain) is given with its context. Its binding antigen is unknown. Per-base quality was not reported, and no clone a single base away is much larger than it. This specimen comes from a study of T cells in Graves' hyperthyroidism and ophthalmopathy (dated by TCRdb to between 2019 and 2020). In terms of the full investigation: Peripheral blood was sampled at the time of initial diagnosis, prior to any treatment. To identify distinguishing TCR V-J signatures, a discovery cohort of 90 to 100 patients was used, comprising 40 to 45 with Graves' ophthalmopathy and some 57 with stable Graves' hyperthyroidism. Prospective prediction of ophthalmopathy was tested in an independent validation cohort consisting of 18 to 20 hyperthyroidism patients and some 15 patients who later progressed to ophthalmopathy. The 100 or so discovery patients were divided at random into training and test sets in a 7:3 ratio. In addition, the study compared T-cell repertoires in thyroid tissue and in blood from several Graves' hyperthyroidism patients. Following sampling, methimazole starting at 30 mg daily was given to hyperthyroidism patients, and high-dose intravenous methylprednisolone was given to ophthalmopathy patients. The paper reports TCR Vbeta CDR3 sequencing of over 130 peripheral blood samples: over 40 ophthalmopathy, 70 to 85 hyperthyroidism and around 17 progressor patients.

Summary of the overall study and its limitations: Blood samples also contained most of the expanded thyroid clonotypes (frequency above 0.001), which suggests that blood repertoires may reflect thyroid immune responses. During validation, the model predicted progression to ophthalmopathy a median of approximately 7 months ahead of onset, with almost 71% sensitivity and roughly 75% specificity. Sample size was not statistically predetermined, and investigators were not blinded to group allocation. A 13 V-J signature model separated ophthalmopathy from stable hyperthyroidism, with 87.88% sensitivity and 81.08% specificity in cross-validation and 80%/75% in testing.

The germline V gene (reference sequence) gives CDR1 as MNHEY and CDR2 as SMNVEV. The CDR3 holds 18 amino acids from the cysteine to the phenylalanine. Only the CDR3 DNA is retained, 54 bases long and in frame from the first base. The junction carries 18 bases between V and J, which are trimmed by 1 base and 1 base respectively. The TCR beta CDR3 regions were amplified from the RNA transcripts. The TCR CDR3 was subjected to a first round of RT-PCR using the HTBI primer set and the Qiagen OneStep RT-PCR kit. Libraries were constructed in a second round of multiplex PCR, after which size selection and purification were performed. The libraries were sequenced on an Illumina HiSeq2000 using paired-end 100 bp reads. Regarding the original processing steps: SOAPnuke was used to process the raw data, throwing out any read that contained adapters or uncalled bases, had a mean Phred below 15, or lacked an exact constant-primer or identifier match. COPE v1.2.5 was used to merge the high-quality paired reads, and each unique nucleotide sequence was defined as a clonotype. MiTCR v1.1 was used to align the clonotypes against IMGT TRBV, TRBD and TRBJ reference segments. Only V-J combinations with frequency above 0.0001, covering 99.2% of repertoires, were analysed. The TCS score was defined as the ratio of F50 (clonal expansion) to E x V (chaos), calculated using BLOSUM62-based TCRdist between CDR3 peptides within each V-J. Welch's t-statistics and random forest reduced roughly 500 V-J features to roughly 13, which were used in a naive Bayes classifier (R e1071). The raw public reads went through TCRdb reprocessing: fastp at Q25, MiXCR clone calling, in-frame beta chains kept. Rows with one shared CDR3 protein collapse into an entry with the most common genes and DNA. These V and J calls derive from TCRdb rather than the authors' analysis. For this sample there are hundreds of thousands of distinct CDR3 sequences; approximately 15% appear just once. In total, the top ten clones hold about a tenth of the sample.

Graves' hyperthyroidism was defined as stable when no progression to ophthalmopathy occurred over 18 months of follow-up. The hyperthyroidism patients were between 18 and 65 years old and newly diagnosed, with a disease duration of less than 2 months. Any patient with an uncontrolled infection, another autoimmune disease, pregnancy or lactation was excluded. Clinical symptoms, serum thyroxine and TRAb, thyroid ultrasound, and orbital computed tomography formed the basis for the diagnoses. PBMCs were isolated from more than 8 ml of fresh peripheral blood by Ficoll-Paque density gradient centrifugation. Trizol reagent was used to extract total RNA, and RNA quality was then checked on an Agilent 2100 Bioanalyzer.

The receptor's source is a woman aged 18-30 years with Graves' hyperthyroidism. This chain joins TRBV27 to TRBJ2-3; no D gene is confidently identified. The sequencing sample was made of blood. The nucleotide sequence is TGTGCCAGCAGTTTATTTCCGGTCCAAGCGAGAGGCACAGATACGCAGTATTTT. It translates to CASSLFPVQARGTDTQYF.